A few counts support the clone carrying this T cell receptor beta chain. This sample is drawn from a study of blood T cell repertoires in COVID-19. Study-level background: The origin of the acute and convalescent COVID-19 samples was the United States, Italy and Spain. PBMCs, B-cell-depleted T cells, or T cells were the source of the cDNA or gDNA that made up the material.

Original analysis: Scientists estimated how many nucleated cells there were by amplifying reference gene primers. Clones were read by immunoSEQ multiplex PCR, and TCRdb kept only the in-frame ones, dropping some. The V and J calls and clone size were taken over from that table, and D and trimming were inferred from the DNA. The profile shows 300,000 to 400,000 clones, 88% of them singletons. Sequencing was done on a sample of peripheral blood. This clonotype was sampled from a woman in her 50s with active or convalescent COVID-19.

The CDR3 sequence is CAIGGLAGGSAYEQYF. The CDR3 DNA is TGTGCCATCGGAGGACTAGCGGGAGGGTCGGCCTACGAGCAGTACTTC. The chain is built from TRBV10-3 and TRBJ2-7; 15 bases fit TRBD2. V shed 8 bases and J 2 bases; nucleotides not matched to a gene: 7. The length of the CDR3 is 16 residues. Looked up from germline, CDR1 is ENHRY and CDR2 is SYGVKD.